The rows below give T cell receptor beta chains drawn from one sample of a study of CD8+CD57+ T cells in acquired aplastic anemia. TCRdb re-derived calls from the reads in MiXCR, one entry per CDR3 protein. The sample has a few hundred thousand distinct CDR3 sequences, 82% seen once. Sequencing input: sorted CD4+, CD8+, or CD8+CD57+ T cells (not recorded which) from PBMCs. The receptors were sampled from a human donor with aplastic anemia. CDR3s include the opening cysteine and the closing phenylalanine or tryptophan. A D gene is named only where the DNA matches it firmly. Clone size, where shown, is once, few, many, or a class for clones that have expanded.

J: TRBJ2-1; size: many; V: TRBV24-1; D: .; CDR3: CATSDPSHPYNEQFF; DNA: TGTGCCACCAGTGACCCTAGTCACCCCTACAATGAGCAGTTCTTC
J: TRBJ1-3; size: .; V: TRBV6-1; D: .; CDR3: CASRRGTTYF; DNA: TGTGCCAGCAGGCGGGGGACCACATATTTT
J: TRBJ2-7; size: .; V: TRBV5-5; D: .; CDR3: CASSAGGANEQYF; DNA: TGTGCCAGCAGCGCCGGAGGAGCAAACGAGCAGTACTTC
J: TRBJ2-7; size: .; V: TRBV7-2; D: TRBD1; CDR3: CASSFRTGGMDQYYF; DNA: TGTGCCAGCAGCTTTCGGACAGGGGGCATGGACCAGTACTACTTC
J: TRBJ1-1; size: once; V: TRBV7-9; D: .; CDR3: CASSLVGVNTEAFF; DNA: TGTGCCAGCAGCTTAGTAGGGGTGAACACTGAAGCTTTCTTT
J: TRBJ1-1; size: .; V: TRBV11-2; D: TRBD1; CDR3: CASSYPQGDRQGGNTEAFF; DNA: TGTGCCAGCAGTTATCCACAGGGGGACCGACAGGGAGGAAACACTGAAGCTTTCTTT
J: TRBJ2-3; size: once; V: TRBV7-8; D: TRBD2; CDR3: CASSLGGGPADTQYF; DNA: TGCGCCAGCAGCTTGGGGGGAGGGCCCGCAGATACGCAGTATTTT
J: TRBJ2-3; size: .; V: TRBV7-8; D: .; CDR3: CASSFAGPPYIQYF; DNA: TGTGCCAGCAGCTTCGCGGGGCCTCCGTATATACAGTATTTT
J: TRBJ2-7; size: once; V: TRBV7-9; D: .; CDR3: CASSEEGGAQYDQYF; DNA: TGTGCCAGCAGTGAGGAGGGGGGGGCACAGTACGACCAGTACTTC
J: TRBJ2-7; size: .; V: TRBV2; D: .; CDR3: CASGDAGIHAQYF; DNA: TGTGCCAGCGGGGACGCAGGGATCCATGCGCAGTATTTC
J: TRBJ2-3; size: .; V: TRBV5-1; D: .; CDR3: CASSFTTGYDTQYF; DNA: TGCGCCAGCAGCTTTACCACAGGCTACGATACGCAGTATTTT
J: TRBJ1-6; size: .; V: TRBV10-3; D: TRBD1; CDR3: CAIRQGVDNSPLHF; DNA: TGTGCCATCCGACAGGGGGTCGATAATTCACCCCTCCACTTT
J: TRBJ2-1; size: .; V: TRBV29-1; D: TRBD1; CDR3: CSAWTGANEQFF; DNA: TGCAGCGCTTGGACAGGGGCGAATGAGCAGTTCTTC
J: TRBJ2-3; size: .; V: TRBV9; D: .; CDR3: CASSVGVSRNQQHF; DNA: TGTGCCAGCAGCGTTGGGGTATCGAGAAATCAGCAACATTTT
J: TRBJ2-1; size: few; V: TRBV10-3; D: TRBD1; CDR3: CAISTGQIYNEQFF; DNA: TGTGCCATCAGTACGGGACAGATATACAATGAGCAGTTCTTC
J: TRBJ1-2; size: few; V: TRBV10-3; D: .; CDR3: CAISESHLGVYGYTF; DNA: TGTGCCATCAGTGAGTCTCACCTCGGGGTTTATGGCTACACCTTC
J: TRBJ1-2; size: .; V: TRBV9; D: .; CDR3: CASSLGREGLVYGYTF; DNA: TGTGCCAGCAGCTTGGGGAGGGAGGGGCTAGTATATGGCTACACCTTC
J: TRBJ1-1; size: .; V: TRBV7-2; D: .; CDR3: CASSRHPNAVEHSFF; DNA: TGTGCCAGCTCAAGACATCCCAACGCCGTTGAACACTCTTTCTTT
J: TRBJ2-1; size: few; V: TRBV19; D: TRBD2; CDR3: CASSLASGNDQDEQFF; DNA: TGTGCCAGTAGCCTAGCTAGCGGAAACGATCAGGATGAGCAGTTCTTC
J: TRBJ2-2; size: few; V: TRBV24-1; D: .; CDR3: CATLAGDTGRLSF; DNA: TGTGCCACCTTGGCGGGGGACACCGGGAGGCTGTCTTTT
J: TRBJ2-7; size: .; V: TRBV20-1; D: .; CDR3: CSARALAGPSYEQYF; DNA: TGCAGTGCTAGAGCCCTCGCAGGACCTTCCTACGAGCAGTACTTC
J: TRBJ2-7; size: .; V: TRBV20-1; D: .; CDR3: CSASQLNTYEQYF; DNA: TGCAGTGCTAGTCAGCTAAACACCTACGAGCAGTACTTC
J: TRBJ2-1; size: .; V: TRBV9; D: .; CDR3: CASSVGGRGTSSYNEQFF; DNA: TGTGCCAGCAGCGTAGGGGGCCGGGGAACGAGCTCCTACAATGAGCAGTTCTTC
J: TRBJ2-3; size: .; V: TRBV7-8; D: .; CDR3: CASSFGGRAGELYF; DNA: TGTGCCAGCAGCTTTGGCGGAAGGGCCGGGGAGCTGTATTTT
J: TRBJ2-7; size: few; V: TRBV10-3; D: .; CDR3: CATEPNRDYEQYF; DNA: TGTGCCACCGAACCAAACCGGGACTACGAGCAGTACTTC